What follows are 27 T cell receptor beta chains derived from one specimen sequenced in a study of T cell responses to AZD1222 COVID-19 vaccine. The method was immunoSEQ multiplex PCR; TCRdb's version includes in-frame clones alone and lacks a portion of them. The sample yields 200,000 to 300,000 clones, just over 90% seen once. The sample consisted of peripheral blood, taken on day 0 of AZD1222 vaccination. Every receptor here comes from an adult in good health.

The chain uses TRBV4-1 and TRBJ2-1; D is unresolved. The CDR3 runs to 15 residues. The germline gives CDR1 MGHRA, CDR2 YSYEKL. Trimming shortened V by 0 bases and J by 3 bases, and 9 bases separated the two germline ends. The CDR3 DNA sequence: TGCGCCAGCAGCCAAGATGATAATTACTACAATGAGCAGTTCTTC. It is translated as CASSQDDNYYNEQFF.

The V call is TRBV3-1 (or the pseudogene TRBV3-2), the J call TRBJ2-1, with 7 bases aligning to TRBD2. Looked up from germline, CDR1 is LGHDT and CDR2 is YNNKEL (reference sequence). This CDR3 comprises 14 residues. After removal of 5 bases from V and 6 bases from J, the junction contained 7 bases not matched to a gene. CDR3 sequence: CASSYRTGGNEQFF. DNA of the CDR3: TGTGCCAGCAGCTACCGCACGGGGGGCAATGAGCAGTTCTTC.

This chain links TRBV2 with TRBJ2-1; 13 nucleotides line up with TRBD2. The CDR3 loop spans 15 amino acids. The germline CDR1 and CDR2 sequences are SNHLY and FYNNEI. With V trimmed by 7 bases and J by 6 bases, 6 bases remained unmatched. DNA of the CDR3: TGTGCCAGCACTACACTAGCGGGGGGGCCCAATGAGCAGTTCTTC. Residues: CASTTLAGGPNEQFF.

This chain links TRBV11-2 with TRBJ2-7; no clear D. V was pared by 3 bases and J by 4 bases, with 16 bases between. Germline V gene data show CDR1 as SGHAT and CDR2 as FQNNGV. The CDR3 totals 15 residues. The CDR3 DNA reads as TGTGCCAGCAGCTTGAGGTCGATGACCTGGTACGAGCAGTACTTC. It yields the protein CASSLRSMTWYEQYF.

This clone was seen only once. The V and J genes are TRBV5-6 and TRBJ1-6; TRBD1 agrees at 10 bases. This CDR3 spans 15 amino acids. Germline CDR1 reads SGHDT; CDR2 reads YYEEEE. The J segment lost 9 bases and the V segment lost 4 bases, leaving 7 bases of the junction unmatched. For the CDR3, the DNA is TGTGCCAGCAGCCCCACGGGACAGGGGACTTCACCCCTCCACTTT. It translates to CASSPTGQGTSPLHF.

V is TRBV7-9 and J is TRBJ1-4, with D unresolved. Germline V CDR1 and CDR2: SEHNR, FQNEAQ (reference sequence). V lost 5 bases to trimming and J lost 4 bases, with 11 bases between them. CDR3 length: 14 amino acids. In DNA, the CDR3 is TGTGCCAGCAGCGTAACCCGGGGTAATGAAAAACTGTTTTTT. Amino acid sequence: CASSVTRGNEKLFF.

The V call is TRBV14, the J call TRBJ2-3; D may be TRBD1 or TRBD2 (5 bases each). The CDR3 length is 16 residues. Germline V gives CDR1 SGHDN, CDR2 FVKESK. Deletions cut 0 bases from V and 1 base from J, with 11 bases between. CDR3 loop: CASSQEPGPRTDTQYF. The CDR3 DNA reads TGTGCCAGCAGCCAAGAACCGGGGCCCCGCACAGATACGCAGTATTTT.

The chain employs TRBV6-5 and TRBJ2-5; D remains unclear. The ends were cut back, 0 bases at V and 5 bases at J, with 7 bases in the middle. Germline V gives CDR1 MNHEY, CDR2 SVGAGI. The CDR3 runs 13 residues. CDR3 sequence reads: CASSYSNEETQYF. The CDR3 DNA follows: TGTGCCAGCAGTTACTCGAACGAGGAGACCCAGTACTTC.

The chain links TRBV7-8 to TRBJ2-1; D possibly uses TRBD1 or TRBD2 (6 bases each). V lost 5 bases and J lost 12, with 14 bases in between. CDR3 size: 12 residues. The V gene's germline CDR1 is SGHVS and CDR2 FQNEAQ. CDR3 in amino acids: CASSRTGALQFF. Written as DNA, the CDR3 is TGTGCCAGCAGCCGGACGGGGGCTCTGCAGTTCTTC.

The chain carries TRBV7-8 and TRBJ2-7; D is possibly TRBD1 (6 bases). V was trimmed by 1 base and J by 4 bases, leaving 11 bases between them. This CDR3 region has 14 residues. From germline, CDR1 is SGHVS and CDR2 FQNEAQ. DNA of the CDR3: TGTGCCAGCAGCTTAGATGGGACAAGTTACGAGCAGTACTTC. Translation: CASSLDGTSYEQYF.

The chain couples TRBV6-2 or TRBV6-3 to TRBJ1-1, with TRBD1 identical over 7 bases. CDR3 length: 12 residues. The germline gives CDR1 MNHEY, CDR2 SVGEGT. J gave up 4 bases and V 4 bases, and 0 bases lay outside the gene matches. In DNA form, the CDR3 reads TGTGCCAGCAGTTCAGGGGGCACTGAAGCTTTCTTT. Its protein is CASSSGGTEAFF.

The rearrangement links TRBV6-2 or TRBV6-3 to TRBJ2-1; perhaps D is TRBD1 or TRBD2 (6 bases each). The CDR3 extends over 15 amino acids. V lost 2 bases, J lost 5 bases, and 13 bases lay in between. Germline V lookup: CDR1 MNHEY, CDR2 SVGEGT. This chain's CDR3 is CASSYGGTLNNEQFF. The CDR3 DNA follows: TGTGCCAGCAGTTACGGCGGGACACTAAACAATGAGCAGTTCTTC.

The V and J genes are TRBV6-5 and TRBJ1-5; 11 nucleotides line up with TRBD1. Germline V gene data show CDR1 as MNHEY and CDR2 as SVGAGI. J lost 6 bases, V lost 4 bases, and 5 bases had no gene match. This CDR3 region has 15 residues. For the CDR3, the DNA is TGTGCCAGCAGTTCACGGACAGGGGGCCGTCAGCCCCAGCATTTT. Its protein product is CASSSRTGGRQPQHF.

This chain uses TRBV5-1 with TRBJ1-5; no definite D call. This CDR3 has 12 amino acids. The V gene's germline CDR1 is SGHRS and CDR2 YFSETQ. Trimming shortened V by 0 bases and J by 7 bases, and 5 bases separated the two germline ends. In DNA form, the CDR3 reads TGCGCCAGCAGCTTGGCCTGGCAGCCCCAGCATTTT. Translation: CASSLAWQPQHF.

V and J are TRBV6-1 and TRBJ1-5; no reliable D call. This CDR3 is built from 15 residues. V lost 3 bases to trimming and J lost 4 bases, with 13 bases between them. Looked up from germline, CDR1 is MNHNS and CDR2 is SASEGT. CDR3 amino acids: CASSDWALGNQPQHF. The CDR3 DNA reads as TGTGCCAGCAGTGATTGGGCCTTGGGGAATCAGCCCCAGCATTTT.

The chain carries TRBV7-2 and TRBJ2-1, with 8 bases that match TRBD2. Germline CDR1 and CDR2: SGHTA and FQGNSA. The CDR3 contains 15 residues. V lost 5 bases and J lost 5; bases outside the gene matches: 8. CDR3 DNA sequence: TGTGCCAGCAGCATTAGCGGGATGGCCAACAATGAGCAGTTCTTC. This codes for CASSISGMANNEQFF.

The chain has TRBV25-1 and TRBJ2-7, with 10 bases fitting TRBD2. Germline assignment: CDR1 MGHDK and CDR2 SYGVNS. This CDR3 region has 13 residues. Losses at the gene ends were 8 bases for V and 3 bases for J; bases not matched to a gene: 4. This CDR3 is CASGAGGNYEQYF. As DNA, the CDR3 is TGTGCCAGCGGAGCGGGAGGGAACTACGAGCAGTACTTC.

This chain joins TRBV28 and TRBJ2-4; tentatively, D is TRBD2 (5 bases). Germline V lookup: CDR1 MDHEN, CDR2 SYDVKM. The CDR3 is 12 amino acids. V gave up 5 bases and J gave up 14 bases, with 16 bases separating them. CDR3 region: CASSAIPGIEYF. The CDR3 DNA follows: TGTGCCAGCAGTGCCATCCCCGGGATAGAGTACTTC.

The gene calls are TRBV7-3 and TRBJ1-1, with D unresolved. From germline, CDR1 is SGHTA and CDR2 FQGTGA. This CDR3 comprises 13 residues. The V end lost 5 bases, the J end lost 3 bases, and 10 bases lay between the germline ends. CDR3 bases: TGTGCCAGCAGCCCCCTCGCGGACACTGAAGCTTTCTTT. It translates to CASSPLADTEAFF.

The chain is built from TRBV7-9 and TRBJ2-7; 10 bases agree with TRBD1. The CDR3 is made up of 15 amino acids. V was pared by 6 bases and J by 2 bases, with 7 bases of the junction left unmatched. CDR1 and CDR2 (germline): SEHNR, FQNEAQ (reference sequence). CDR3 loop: CASSRSGTGAYEQYF. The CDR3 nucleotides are TGTGCCAGCAGTCGCTCCGGGACAGGGGCCTACGAGCAGTACTTC.

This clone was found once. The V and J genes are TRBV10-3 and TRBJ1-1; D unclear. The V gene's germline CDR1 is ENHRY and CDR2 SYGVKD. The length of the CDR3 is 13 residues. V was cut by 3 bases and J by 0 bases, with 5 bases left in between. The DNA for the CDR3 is TGTGCCATCAGTGAACCTCTGAACACTGAAGCTTTCTTT. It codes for CAISEPLNTEAFF.

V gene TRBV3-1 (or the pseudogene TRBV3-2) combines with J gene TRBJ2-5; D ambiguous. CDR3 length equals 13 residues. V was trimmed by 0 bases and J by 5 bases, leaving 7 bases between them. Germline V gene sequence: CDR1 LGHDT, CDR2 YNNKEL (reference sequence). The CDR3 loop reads CASSQDSAETQYF. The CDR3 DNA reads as TGTGCCAGCAGCCAAGACAGTGCGGAGACCCAGTACTTC.

The CDR3 nucleotides are TGTGCCAGCAGCCCAGACGGGACGGAAAACACCGGGGAGCTGTTTTTT. It is translated as CASSPDGTENTGELFF. V gene TRBV27 combines with J gene TRBJ2-2, with D perhaps assigned TRBD1 or TRBD2 (5 bases each). Trimming shortened V by 6 bases and J by 2 bases, and 16 bases separated the two germline ends. This CDR3 comprises 16 residues. The germline gives CDR1 MNHEY, CDR2 SMNVEV (reference sequence).

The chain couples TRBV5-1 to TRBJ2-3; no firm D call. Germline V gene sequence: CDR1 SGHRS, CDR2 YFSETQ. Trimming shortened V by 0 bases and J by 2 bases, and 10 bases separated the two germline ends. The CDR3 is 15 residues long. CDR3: CASSLASGFTDTQYF. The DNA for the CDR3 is TGCGCCAGCAGCTTGGCCTCAGGATTCACAGATACGCAGTATTTT.

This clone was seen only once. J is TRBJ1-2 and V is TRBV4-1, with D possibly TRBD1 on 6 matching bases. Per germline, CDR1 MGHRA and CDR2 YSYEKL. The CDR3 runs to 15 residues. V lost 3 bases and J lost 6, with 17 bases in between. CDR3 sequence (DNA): TGCGCCAGCAGCCAGAACAGGGCGATACCGAATGGCTACACCTTC. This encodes CASSQNRAIPNGYTF.

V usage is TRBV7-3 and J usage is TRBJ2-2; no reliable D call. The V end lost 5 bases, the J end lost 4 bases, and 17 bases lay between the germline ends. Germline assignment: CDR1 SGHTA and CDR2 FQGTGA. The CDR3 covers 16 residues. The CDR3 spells CASSPTGSRGTGELFF. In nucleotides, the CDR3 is TGTGCCAGCAGCCCCACCGGGTCCCGCGGCACCGGGGAGCTGTTTTTT. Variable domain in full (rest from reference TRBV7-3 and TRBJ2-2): GAGVSQTPSNKVTEKGKYVELRCDPISGHTALYWYRQSLGQGPEFLIYFQGTGAADDSGLPNDRFFAVRPEGSVSTLKIQRTERGDSAVYLCASSPTGSRGTGELFFGEGSRLTVL.

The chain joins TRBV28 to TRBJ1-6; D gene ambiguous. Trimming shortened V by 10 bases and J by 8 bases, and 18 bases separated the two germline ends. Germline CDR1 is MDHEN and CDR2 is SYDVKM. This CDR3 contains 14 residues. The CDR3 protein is CAINPLSRDSPLHF. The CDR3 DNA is TGTGCCATCAATCCCCTCAGTCGGGATTCACCCCTCCACTTT.